Listed here is a single T cell receptor gamma chain. The antigen is unknown. V lost 3 bases and J lost 4; bases outside the gene matches: 12. The CDR3 is 15 amino acids. Germline CDR1 reads GITISATS; CDR2 reads ISYDGTV (reference sequence). The data originate from a study of Vδ1+ human thymocytes. Overall study findings and caveats: Unlike peripheral blood Vdelta1+ controls, thymic delta-chain sequences included about 20% Vdelta2 and few Vdelta3. Donors shared many TRG clonotypes but few TRD clonotypes. Thymic TRG and TRD repertoires appeared highly polyclonal, with Gaussian CDR3 length distributions.

After alphabeta T cell depletion, CD3+ Vdelta1+ Vdelta2- thymocytes were sorted. Vdelta1+ thymocyte sorts reached between 98% and 99.6% purity. Sequences come from RNA converted to cDNA by reverse transcription. CDR3 amplicons came from multiplex PCR with pooled V-gene forward and constant-region reverse primers. TCRdb re-called the multiplex PCR reads with CATT. The sample consists of tens of thousands of gamma-chain clones, around 20% of them appearing once. The chain is built from TRGV9 and TRGJ1 or TRGJ2. This sequence originates from a girl in the first two years of life who had congenital heart surgery. The specimen was Vdelta1+ gamma-delta thymocytes from the thymus. Subset of the sample: FACS-sorted CD3+ TCRalphabeta- TCRVdelta1+ TCRVdelta2- thymocytes. CDR3 sequence (DNA): TGTGCCTTGTGGGAGACCTGGCTGTGGTATTATAAGAAACTCTTT. Its protein product is CALWETWLWYYKKLF.